The text below deals with one TCR beta chain. Its cognate antigen is unknown. The entry originates in a study of beta chain features in type 1 diabetes. Findings and limits, study-wide: Type 1 diabetes patients had TCRB CDR3s that were shorter (moderately but significantly so) in all four CD4+ subsets. Type 1 diabetes patients had VDJ junctions that carried fewer insertions and more deletions. There was a possibility that cDNA sequencing over-represented cells with high TCR expression.

Germline loops: CDR1 MDHEN, CDR2 SYDVKM. The CDR3 covers 15 residues. Trimming took off 6 bases at V and 0 bases at J, with 12 bases between the two ends. A single heparinised draw of roughly 0.11 L on average was taken per donor. CD45RO/CCR7/CD25/CD127/CD95/CD27 separated CD4+ naive, central memory, regulatory and stem cell-like memory cells by sorting. What was sequenced were expressed TCRB transcripts, since all of the isolated RNA had been reverse transcribed. The repertoire was sequenced with immunoSEQ multiplex PCR; TCRdb's copy has only in-frame clones and lacks some. The table has some 700,000 clones, 13% seen once.

The sequence was collected from a man between 18 and 29 years old with type 1 diabetes. The chain joins TRBV28 to TRBJ1-3, with D hard to call. Sequenced input: naive CD4+ T cells from blood. DNA of the CDR3: TGTGCCAGCAGCCCGAGGGCCCCCTCTGGAAACACCATATATTTT. It codes for CASSPRAPSGNTIYF. Looking up the rest from reference TRBV28 and TRBJ1-3 gives the full variable domain: DVKVTQSSRYLVKRTGEKVFLECVQDMDHENMFWYRQDPGLGLRLIYFSYDVKMKEKGDIPEGYSVSREKKERFSLILESASTNQTSMYLCASSPRAPSGNTIYFGEGSWLTVV.